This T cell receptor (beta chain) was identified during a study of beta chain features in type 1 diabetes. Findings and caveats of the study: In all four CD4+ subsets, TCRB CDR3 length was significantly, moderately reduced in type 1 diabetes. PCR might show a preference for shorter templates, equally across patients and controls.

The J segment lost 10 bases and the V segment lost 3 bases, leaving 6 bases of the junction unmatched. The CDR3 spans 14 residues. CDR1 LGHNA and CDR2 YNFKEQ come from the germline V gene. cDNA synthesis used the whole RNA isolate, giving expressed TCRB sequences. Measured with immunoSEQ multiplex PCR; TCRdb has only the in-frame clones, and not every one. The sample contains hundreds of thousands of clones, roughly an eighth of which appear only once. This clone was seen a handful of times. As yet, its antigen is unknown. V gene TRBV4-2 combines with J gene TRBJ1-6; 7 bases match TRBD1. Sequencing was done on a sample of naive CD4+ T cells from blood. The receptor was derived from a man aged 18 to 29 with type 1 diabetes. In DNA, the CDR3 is TGTGCCAGCAGCCATACAGGGGTATCCTCACCCCTCCACTTT. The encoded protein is CASSHTGVSSPLHF.